This paragraph covers one T cell receptor beta chain sequence. What it recognizes is unknown. The sample comes from a study of T cell responses to AZD1222 COVID-19 vaccine. Study-level information: Pooled together were second doses at about 4 or about 12 weeks.

Study-wide results and limits: Spike-specific TCR repertoires showed rising breadth and depth after two AZD1222 doses. It should be noted that donors were predominantly white British and more often female, and clonal diversity was possibly underestimated.

V was clipped by 2 bases and J by 0 bases, with 14 bases between them. The germline V gene has CDR1 SQVTM and CDR2 ANQGSEA. The CDR3 runs 15 residues. Assay: immunoSEQ multiplex PCR; the TCRdb copy retains only in-frame clones and omits some. The sample shows more than 95,000 clones, around 91% of them seen only once. The source was peripheral blood, collected on day 0 of AZD1222 vaccination. V gene TRBV29-1 combines with J gene TRBJ2-7, with TRBD2 as a possible D gene (6 bases). The sequence was collected from an adult in good health. The DNA for the CDR3 is TGCAGCGTTGAAATGGGATGGGGGGACTCCTACGAGCAGTACTTC. Its translation is CSVEMGWGDSYEQYF.